This is a list of T cell receptor beta chains from one sample in a study of blood T cell repertoires in COVID-19. Profiling relied on immunoSEQ multiplex PCR, and the TCRdb table lists in-frame clones only, not all of them. This sample carries over 130,000 clones, 84% of them seen once, and the ten largest clones take over 2%. Sequencing used peripheral blood. The receptors here all came from a man in his 70s with acute or convalescent COVID-19. The CDR3 runs from the conserved cysteine through the conserved F or W. D genes are given only for firm matches. Size is stated for part of the rows, as once, few or many counts, or as a class when the clone is expanded.

J: TRBJ1-1; V: TRBV5-1; size: .; D: .; CDR3: CASSLTEQIFAEAFF; DNA: TGCGCCAGCAGCTTGACAGAACAGATCTTTGCTGAAGCTTTCTTT
J: TRBJ2-1; V: TRBV7-2; size: .; D: TRBD2; CDR3: CASSPLAGGSYNEQFF; DNA: TGTGCCAGCAGCCCGTTAGCGGGAGGTTCCTACAATGAGCAGTTCTTC
J: TRBJ2-5; V: TRBV19; size: .; D: .; CDR3: CASSITGRETQYF; DNA: TGTGCCAGTAGTATTACGGGGAGGGAGACCCAGTACTTC
J: TRBJ2-3; V: TRBV18; size: .; D: .; CDR3: CASSLIGTPSTDTQYF; DNA: TGTGCCAGCTCACTTATCGGGACTCCTAGCACAGATACGCAGTATTTT
J: TRBJ2-1; V: TRBV5-1; size: .; D: .; CDR3: CASSPYGGSATRNEQFF; DNA: TGCGCCAGCAGCCCCTACGGCGGTAGCGCGACCCGCAATGAGCAGTTCTTC
J: TRBJ2-5; V: TRBV6-5; size: .; D: TRBD1; CDR3: CASRGGQGPQETQYF; DNA: TGTGCCAGCAGGGGTGGACAGGGTCCTCAAGAGACCCAGTACTTC
J: TRBJ2-3; V: TRBV5-1; size: .; D: .; CDR3: CASSLYADTQYF; DNA: TGCGCCAGCAGCTTGTATGCAGATACGCAGTATTTT
J: TRBJ1-2; V: TRBV6-5; size: .; D: .; CDR3: CASRQAYGYTF; DNA: TGTGCCAGCAGGCAGGCCTATGGCTACACCTTC
J: TRBJ1-6; V: TRBV28; size: .; D: .; CDR3: CASTTESGRGSPLHF; DNA: TGTGCCAGCACCACGGAGTCGGGGCGGGGTTCACCCCTCCACTTT
J: TRBJ1-1; V: TRBV12-3/TRBV12-4; size: .; D: .; CDR3: CASSLQVSEAFF; DNA: TGTGCCAGCAGCCTACAGGTTTCTGAAGCTTTCTTT
J: TRBJ2-5; V: TRBV6-5; size: .; D: TRBD1; CDR3: CASVTGGRETQYF; DNA: TGTGCCAGCGTGACAGGGGGCAGAGAGACCCAGTACTTC
J: TRBJ2-3; V: TRBV7-9; size: .; D: .; CDR3: CASSLDDGHTDTQYF; DNA: TGTGCCAGCAGCTTAGATGACGGACACACAGATACGCAGTATTTT
J: TRBJ2-2; V: TRBV5-1; size: once; D: TRBD2; CDR3: CASSVGLAGSNTGELFF; DNA: TGCGCCAGCAGCGTCGGACTAGCGGGATCGAACACCGGGGAGCTGTTTTTT
J: TRBJ2-5; V: TRBV3-1/TRBV3-2; size: .; D: TRBD2; CDR3: CASSQVRGGSRETQYF; DNA: TGTGCCAGCAGCCAAGTTCGGGGAGGGTCTCGGGAGACCCAGTACTTC
J: TRBJ1-5; V: TRBV6-5; size: .; D: .; CDR3: CASSYSRGSSPQHF; DNA: TGTGCCAGCAGTTACTCTAGGGGGTCCTCGCCCCAGCATTTT
J: TRBJ1-4; V: TRBV28; size: .; D: .; CDR3: CASKNFQGGIVGNEKLFF; DNA: TGTGCCAGCAAGAACTTCCAGGGAGGAATTGTAGGGAATGAAAAACTGTTTTTT
J: TRBJ2-1; V: TRBV19; size: .; D: .; CDR3: CASSIGLSGPRGEQFF; DNA: TGTGCCAGTAGTATCGGCCTTAGCGGCCCCCGGGGTGAGCAGTTCTTC
J: TRBJ2-6; V: TRBV7-2; size: .; D: .; CDR3: CASTPPSGANVLTF; DNA: TGTGCCAGCACCCCTCCTTCTGGGGCCAACGTCCTGACTTTC
J: TRBJ2-1; V: TRBV6-5; size: .; D: TRBD2; CDR3: CASSKLAGGPNEQFF; DNA: TGTGCCAGCAGTAAATTAGCGGGGGGCCCGAATGAGCAGTTCTTC
J: TRBJ2-3; V: TRBV6-5; size: .; D: .; CDR3: CASRSGGPDTQYF; DNA: TGTGCCAGCAGATCCGGCGGTCCAGATACGCAGTATTTT
J: TRBJ1-6; V: TRBV28; size: .; D: .; CDR3: CASRGGGFYSPLHF; DNA: TGTGCCAGCAGAGGGGGGGGGTTCTATTCACCCCTCCACTTT
J: TRBJ1-2; V: TRBV6-1; size: .; D: .; CDR3: CASSETVNYGYTF; DNA: TGTGCCAGCAGTGAAACAGTCAACTATGGCTACACCTTC
J: TRBJ1-1; V: TRBV5-1; size: .; D: TRBD1; CDR3: CASSLEPGGSAMSEAFF; DNA: TGCGCCAGCAGCTTGGAGCCAGGGGGCTCCGCAATGTCTGAAGCTTTCTTT
J: TRBJ1-5; V: TRBV7-8; size: .; D: .; CDR3: CASSLGPGQPQHF; DNA: TGTGCCAGCAGCTTAGGCCCGGGGCAGCCCCAGCATTTT
J: TRBJ2-3; V: TRBV7-2; size: .; D: TRBD2; CDR3: CASSLGQAGVRTDTQYF; DNA: TGTGCCAGCAGCTTAGGACAAGCGGGGGTACGAACAGATACGCAGTATTTT
J: TRBJ1-2; V: TRBV23-1; size: .; D: TRBD1; CDR3: CASSHQDRVGVRGYTF; DNA: TGCGCCAGCAGTCATCAGGACAGGGTCGGTGTTCGAGGCTACACCTTC
J: TRBJ1-4; V: TRBV10-1; size: .; D: TRBD1; CDR3: CASSWTGGAEKLFF; DNA: TGCGCCAGCAGTTGGACAGGGGGCGCTGAAAAACTGTTTTTT
J: TRBJ2-7; V: TRBV3-1/TRBV3-2; size: .; D: .; CDR3: CASSPRPGQLYEQYF; DNA: TGTGCCAGCAGCCCACGACCAGGGCAACTCTACGAGCAGTACTTC
J: TRBJ1-4; V: TRBV12-3/TRBV12-4; size: .; D: .; CDR3: CASSSTGEKLFF; DNA: TGTGCCAGCAGCTCGACGGGTGAAAAACTGTTTTTT
J: TRBJ1-1; V: TRBV2; size: once; D: .; CDR3: CASQGVGNTEAFF; DNA: TGTGCCAGCCAAGGGGTGGGAAACACTGAAGCTTTCTTT
J: TRBJ2-6; V: TRBV5-4; size: .; D: .; CDR3: CASSSRGEVANVLTF; DNA: TGTGCCAGCAGCTCACGCGGCGAGGTGGCCAACGTCCTGACTTTC
J: TRBJ1-3; V: TRBV5-6; size: .; D: .; CDR3: CASSLEFGPQGIYF; DNA: TGTGCCAGCAGCTTGGAATTCGGTCCCCAGGGCATATATTTT
J: TRBJ1-4; V: TRBV24-1; size: .; D: TRBD1; CDR3: CATSDSTGGSNEKLFF; DNA: TGTGCCACCAGTGATTCGACAGGGGGTAGTAATGAAAAACTGTTTTTT
J: TRBJ2-3; V: TRBV27; size: .; D: TRBD1; CDR3: CASSLLGTGSVTQYF; DNA: TGTGCCAGCAGTTTATTGGGGACAGGGTCAGTTACGCAGTATTTT
J: TRBJ2-5; V: TRBV10-3; size: .; D: TRBD1; CDR3: CAISPGTDQETQYF; DNA: TGTGCCATTTCTCCCGGGACAGATCAAGAGACCCAGTACTTC
J: TRBJ2-7; V: TRBV11-2; size: once; D: .; CDR3: CASSEQAPSRWEQYF; DNA: TGTGCCAGCAGCGAACAAGCGCCGTCTAGGTGGGAGCAGTACTTC
J: TRBJ2-5; V: TRBV20-1; size: .; D: TRBD1; CDR3: CGQGGLETQYF; DNA: TGTGGACAGGGAGGCTTGGAGACCCAGTACTTC
J: TRBJ1-6; V: TRBV6-1; size: .; D: TRBD1; CDR3: CASSDLQGAGVSPLHF; DNA: TGTGCCAGCAGTGACCTACAGGGGGCTGGAGTTTCACCCCTCCACTTT
J: TRBJ2-5; V: TRBV11-1; size: .; D: TRBD1; CDR3: CASSFSDRAVETQYF; DNA: TGTGCCAGCAGCTTCTCTGACAGGGCCGTAGAGACCCAGTACTTC
J: TRBJ2-1; V: TRBV6-6; size: few; D: .; CDR3: CASSDSTGYNEQFF; DNA: TGTGCCAGCAGCGACTCGACAGGCTACAATGAGCAGTTCTTC
J: TRBJ2-7; V: TRBV28; size: .; D: TRBD2; CDR3: CASSLPGWASGRHEQYF; DNA: TGTGCCAGCAGTTTACCTGGTTGGGCTAGCGGGAGGCACGAGCAGTACTTC
J: TRBJ1-1; V: TRBV14; size: few; D: .; CDR3: CASSQVTGNTEAFF; DNA: TGTGCCAGCAGCCAAGTAACAGGGAACACTGAAGCTTTCTTT
J: TRBJ2-5; V: TRBV6-5; size: few; D: TRBD2; CDR3: CASSYTTGAGQETQYF; DNA: TGTGCCAGCAGTTATACCACAGGAGCGGGACAAGAGACCCAGTACTTC
J: TRBJ2-7; V: TRBV5-4; size: .; D: TRBD2; CDR3: CASSPRTSGGEQYF; DNA: TGTGCCAGCAGCCCCCGGACTAGCGGGGGGGAGCAGTACTTC
J: TRBJ1-1; V: TRBV5-1; size: .; D: TRBD1; CDR3: CASSPQGANTEAFF; DNA: TGCGCCAGCAGTCCCCAGGGGGCGAACACTGAAGCTTTCTTT
J: TRBJ2-5; V: TRBV19; size: .; D: TRBD1; CDR3: CASSILPGQVRETQYF; DNA: TGTGCCAGTAGTATTTTGCCGGGACAGGTTCGAGAGACCCAGTACTTC
J: TRBJ2-5; V: TRBV5-1; size: .; D: .; CDR3: CASSRGGEGQETQYF; DNA: TGCGCCAGCAGCCGGGGAGGTGAGGGTCAAGAGACCCAGTACTTC